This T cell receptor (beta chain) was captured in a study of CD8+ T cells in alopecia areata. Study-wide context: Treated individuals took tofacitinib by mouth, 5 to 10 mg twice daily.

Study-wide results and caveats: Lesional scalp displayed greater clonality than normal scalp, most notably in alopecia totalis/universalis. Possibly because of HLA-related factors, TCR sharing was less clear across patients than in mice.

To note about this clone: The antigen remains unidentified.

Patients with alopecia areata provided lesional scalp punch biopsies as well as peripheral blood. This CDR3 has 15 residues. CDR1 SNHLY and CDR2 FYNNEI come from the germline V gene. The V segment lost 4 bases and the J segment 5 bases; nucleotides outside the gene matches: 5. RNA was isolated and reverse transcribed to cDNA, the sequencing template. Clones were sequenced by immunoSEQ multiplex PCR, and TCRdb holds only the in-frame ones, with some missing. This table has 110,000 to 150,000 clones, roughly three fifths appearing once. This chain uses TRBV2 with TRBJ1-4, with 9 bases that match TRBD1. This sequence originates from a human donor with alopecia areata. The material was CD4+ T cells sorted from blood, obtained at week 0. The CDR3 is CASSAQGQGNEKLFF. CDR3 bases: TGTGCCAGCAGTGCGCAGGGACAGGGAAATGAAAAACTGTTTTTT.